This TCR beta chain was found in a study of radiation and T cells in renal cell carcinoma. Whole-study context: Nephrectomy followed 15 Gy stereotactic body radiation by 4 weeks. Points from the study as a whole: In blood, top tumor clones expanded by 2 weeks, shrinking by 4.

Time point: blood 2 weeks post-SBRT. Treatment here: 15 Gy SBRT to primary tumor, nephrectomy 4 weeks later. Radiation-treated patients gave blood at baseline, week 2 and week 4. Germline CDR1 and CDR2: SGHRS and YFSETQ. V lost 3 bases to trimming and J lost 3 bases; unmatched junction nucleotides: 4. The CDR3 spans 17 residues. Details on this clone: Its antigen remains unknown.

TCRdb's copy holds only in-frame clones and misses some; the assay was immunoSEQ multiplex PCR. The sample comprises 150,000 to 180,000 clones, about 87% of which are singletons, and roughly 13% rests with the top ten. J is TRBJ2-1 and V is TRBV5-1; 15 positions agree with TRBD2. The material was blood, obtained from a patient whose treatment included radiotherapy and nephrectomy. The TCR was taken from a woman aged 50 to 65 with renal cell carcinoma. CDR3 in amino acids: CASSSPGLAGGYNEQFF. CDR3 DNA sequence: TGCGCCAGCAGCTCGCCGGGACTAGCGGGGGGCTACAATGAGCAGTTCTTC.